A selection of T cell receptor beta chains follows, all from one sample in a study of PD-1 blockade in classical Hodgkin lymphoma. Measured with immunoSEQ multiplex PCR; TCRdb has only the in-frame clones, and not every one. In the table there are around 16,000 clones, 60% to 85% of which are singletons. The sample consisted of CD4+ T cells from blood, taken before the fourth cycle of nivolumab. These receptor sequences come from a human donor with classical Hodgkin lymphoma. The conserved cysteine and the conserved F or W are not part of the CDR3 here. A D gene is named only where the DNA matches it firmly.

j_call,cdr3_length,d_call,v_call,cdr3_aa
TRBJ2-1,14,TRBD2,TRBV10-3,AIRTTSGSTYNEQF
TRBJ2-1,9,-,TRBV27,ATKAVGEQF
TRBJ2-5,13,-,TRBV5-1,ASSFNPGNQETQY
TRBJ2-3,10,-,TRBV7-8,ASSLRDNTQY
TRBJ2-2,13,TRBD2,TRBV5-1,ASSFTLADTGELF
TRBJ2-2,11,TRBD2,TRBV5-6,ASSLEAGTIRS
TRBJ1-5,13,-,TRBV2,ASSAEGARGQPQH
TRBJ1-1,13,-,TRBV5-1,ASSLGDRSKPEAF
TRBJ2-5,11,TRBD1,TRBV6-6,ASSRGPGETQY
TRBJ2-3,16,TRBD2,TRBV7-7,ASSPGAGGPLGTDTQY
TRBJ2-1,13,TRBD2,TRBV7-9,ASSSRTSGSGEQF
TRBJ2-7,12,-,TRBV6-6,ASSYSSPSYEQY